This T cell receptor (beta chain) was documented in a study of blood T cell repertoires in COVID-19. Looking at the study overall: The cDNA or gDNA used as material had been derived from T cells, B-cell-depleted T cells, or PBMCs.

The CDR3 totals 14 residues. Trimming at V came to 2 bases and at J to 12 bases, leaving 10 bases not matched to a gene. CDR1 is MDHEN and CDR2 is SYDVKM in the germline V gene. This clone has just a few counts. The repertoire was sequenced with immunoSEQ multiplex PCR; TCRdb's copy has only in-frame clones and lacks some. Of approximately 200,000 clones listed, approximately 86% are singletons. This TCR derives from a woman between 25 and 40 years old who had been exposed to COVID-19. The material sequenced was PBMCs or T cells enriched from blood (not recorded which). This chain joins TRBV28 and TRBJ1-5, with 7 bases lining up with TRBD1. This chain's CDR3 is CASSLRPRQGVQHF. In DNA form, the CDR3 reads TGTGCCAGCAGTTTACGCCCGCGACAGGGCGTCCAGCATTTT.